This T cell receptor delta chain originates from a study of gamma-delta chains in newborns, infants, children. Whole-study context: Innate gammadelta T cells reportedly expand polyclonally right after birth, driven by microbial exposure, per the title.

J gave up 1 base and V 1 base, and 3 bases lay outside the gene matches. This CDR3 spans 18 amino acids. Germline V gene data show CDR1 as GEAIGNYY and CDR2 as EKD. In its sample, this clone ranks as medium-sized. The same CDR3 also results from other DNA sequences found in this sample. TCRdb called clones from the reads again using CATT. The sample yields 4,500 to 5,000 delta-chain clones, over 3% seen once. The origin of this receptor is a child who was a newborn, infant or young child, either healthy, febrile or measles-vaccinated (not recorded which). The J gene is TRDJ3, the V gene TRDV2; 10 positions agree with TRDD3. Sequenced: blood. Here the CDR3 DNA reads TGTGCCTGTGACACTGGGGGATACTCATCCTGGGACACCCGACAGATGTTTTTC. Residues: CACDTGGYSSWDTRQMFF.